This T cell receptor (beta chain) was identified in a study of blood T cell repertoires in COVID-19. Study details: Sample material is recorded as cDNA or gDNA derived from T cells, B-cell-depleted T cells, or PBMCs.

Two negative PCRs, clearance, or symptom resolution characterized the recovered Cohort 3 donors. The protocol was immunoSEQ multiplex PCR, while the TCRdb copy is restricted to in-frame clones and leaves out a portion. The data hold around 450,000 clones, with about nine tenths observed a single time. Trimming removed 3 bases from V and 3 bases from J, with 9 bases in between. The CDR3 consists of 14 residues. Germline V CDR1 and CDR2: SGHRS, YFSETQ. Sequenced: PBMCs or T cells enriched from blood (not recorded which). The chain is built from TRBV5-1 and TRBJ1-4; D is unclear. This receptor was identified in a woman aged 18-30 years who had recovered from COVID-19. CDR3 in DNA: TGCGCCAGCAGCTCGGAGAACTCTAATGAAAAACTGTTTTTT. Translated, it gives CASSSENSNEKLFF.